The sample holds a few counts of the clone carrying this TCR beta chain. Antigen specificity is unknown. This record comes from a study of shared clonotypes between healthy human individuals. Across the whole study: A couple of women and a few men aged 18 to 49 made up the donors.

Trimming removed 1 base at V and 1 base at J, with 13 bases between. The CDR3 sequence is 16 residues long. In germline, CDR1 is LNHDA, CDR2 SQIVND (reference sequence). Per sorted-subset replicate PCR, input was around 200 ng DNA, representing 30,000 to 35,000 T cell genomes. Produced via immunoSEQ multiplex PCR; TCRdb's table is partial and in-frame only. The data hold about 2.4 million clones, with more than 85% observed a single time. CD45RA-negative memory and CD45RA+ naive subsets were split from the CD4+ cells. Overall study results and limits: The study found roughly 5% of naive CD4 clonotypes shared across four donors.

The rearrangement links TRBV19 to TRBJ1-1; tentative D call: TRBD1 (6 bases). Sequencing was carried out using naive CD4+ T cells from PBMCs. The sample's subset: CD45RA+ positively selected. The receptor was isolated from a man in his late teens or twenties in good health. Some clones in this sample may be carry-over from other donors' samples. CDR3 sequence reads: CASSIVPTGQNTEAFF. CDR3 DNA sequence: TGTGCCAGTAGTATAGTACCCACGGGACAGAACACTGAAGCTTTCTTT.